This TCR beta chain was sequenced in a study of Ad26.COV2.S vaccination and SARS-CoV-2 variants. Overall study findings and caveats: Placebo recipients had lower spike-specific TCR breadth than vaccine recipients. Reportedly, spike-specific CD8+ and CD4+ T cell responses achieved substantial breadth once vaccination had taken place.

TCRdb's copy holds only in-frame clones and misses some; the assay was immunoSEQ multiplex PCR. This sample has over 250,000 clones; more than 70% occur once, and the top ten carry under 4%. Treatment meaning: some 19 received Ad26.COV2.S at low or high dose, single or two shots; about 5 received placebo; per-sample allocation not given. Sampling was done on day 63 after the first vaccine or placebo injection. This CDR3 comprises 14 residues. V shed 6 bases and J 2 bases; nucleotides not matched to a gene: 4. Germline assignment: CDR1 MNHEY and CDR2 SVGAGI. A note on this clone: Its antigen is as yet unknown.

This rearrangement joins TRBV6-5 to TRBJ2-5; TRBD2 matches at 9 bases. This receptor was taken from a person aged 18-65 years who received the Ad26.COV2.S COVID-19 vaccine or a placebo. The input for sequencing was peripheral blood, taken in a trial of Ad26.COV2.S vaccine versus placebo. Here the CDR3 reads CASRPLAGQETQYF. In DNA, the CDR3 is TGTGCCAGCAGGCCCCTAGCGGGGCAAGAGACCCAGTACTTC.